The 26 T cell receptor beta chains in this list originate from one sample, sequenced in a study of T cells after yellow fever vaccination. TCRdb ran MiXCR on the 5' RACE reads and lists one entry per CDR3 protein. The data show some 120,000 distinct CDR3 sequences, 8.4% seen once. The material was CD8+ T cells sorted from PBMCs, obtained 45 days after the yellow fever booster vaccination. These receptors all stem from a man aged 25 to 45 who received the YFV17D yellow fever vaccine.

Ten or more counts support this clonotype. The gene calls are TRBV27 and TRBJ2-5, with a tentative D call TRBD1 (5 bases). The germline V and J ends were trimmed by 4 bases and 2 bases, with 11 bases remaining between them. The CDR3 has 14 amino acids. The germline V gene has CDR1 MNHEY and CDR2 SMNVEV (reference sequence). The CDR3 reads CASSSRAGQETQYF. CDR3 sequence (DNA): TGTGCCAGCAGTTCCCGCGCAGGGCAAGAGACCCAGTACTTC.

The rearrangement links TRBV5-1 to TRBJ1-2; 7 positions agree with TRBD1. The ends lost 4 bases at V and 7 bases at J; junction bases unmatched: 10. Germline values: CDR1 SGHRS, CDR2 YFSETQ. The CDR3 is 14 residues long. The DNA for the CDR3 is TGCGCCAGCAGCGCCCAAGGGGACAGACTTGGCTACACCTTC. The encoded protein is CASSAQGDRLGYTF.

The gene calls are TRBV6-4 and TRBJ2-5; the D gene is possibly TRBD2 (6 bases). Germline loops: CDR1 MRHNA, CDR2 SNTAGT. The CDR3 spans 17 residues. This CDR3 reads CPPGLAPPSQLGETQYF. CDR3 coding DNA: TGTCCCCCGGGTCTAGCGCCACCGTCCCAACTGGGGGAGACCCAGTACTTC.

This clonotype appeared once. This may stem from a read error, because a much larger clone lies one nucleotide away. The chain employs TRBV12-3 or TRBV12-4 and TRBJ2-1, with D possibly called TRBD1 or TRBD2 (5 bases each). This CDR3 is built from 14 residues. V lost 10 bases, J lost 7 bases, and 20 bases lay in between. CDR3 in DNA: TGTGCCACCGCGGCGTTGGGACCCCAGAATGAGCAGTTCTTC. Its protein product is CATAALGPQNEQFF.

This clonotype showed up many times. The chain links TRBV10-3 to TRBJ2-5; maybe TRBD2 (6 bases). Trimming pared 8 bases from V and 4 bases from J, leaving 17 bases between. The CDR3 is 14 amino acids. Germline assignment: CDR1 ENHRY and CDR2 SYGVKD. CDR3 in DNA: TGTGCCATCGGGGCCGAGGGGCGGGGAGAGACCCAGTACTTC. It specifies CAIGAEGRGETQYF.

The chain employs TRBV7-9 and TRBJ1-4, with D unresolved. V shed 5 bases and J shed 7 bases, with 8 bases lying between them. This CDR3 has 12 amino acids. CDR1 is SEHNR and CDR2 is FQNEAQ in the germline V gene (reference sequence). CDR3 amino acids: CASSAGVEKLFF. In DNA, the CDR3 is TGTGCCAGCAGCGCTGGGGTTGAAAAACTGTTTTTT.

The table lists this clonotype with many counts. V usage is TRBV6-5 and J usage is TRBJ1-2; no clear D gene. The CDR3 contains 16 residues. V lost 2 bases and J lost 0, with 13 bases in between. The V gene's germline CDR1 is MNHEY and CDR2 SVGAGI. The CDR3 region is CASSYEPGGANYGYTF. The DNA of the CDR3 is TGTGCCAGCAGTTACGAGCCGGGCGGTGCTAACTATGGCTACACCTTC.

This clonotype was detected ten times or more. This rearrangement joins TRBV6-5 to TRBJ1-1, with D maybe TRBD1 (6 bases). Trimming stripped 6 bases from V and 5 bases from J, with 10 bases between. Germline V gene sequence: CDR1 MNHEY, CDR2 SVGAGI. The CDR3 spans 12 residues. The chain's CDR3 is CASRRTVTEAFF. CDR3 nucleotides: TGTGCCAGCAGACGGACAGTTACTGAAGCTTTCTTT.

This clonotype was seen repeatedly, ten times or more. The chain carries TRBV7-9 and TRBJ2-2; no definite D call. Germline CDR1 is SEHNR and CDR2 is FQNEAQ (reference sequence). This CDR3 comprises 14 residues. V lost 2 bases and J 0 bases, leaving 4 bases between the germline ends. CDR3 in amino acids: CASSLISNTGELFF. In DNA form, the CDR3 reads TGTGCCAGCAGCTTAATTTCGAACACCGGGGAGCTGTTTTTT.

This clonotype has only a few counts. CDR3 protein: CASSQEVTAGPYGYTF. In DNA form, the CDR3 reads TGTGCCAGCAGCCAAGAGGTGACGGCGGGGCCGTATGGCTACACCTTC. The V call is TRBV3-1, the J call TRBJ1-2; D may be TRBD1 (5 bases). Trimming removed 0 bases at V and 5 bases at J, with 16 bases between. Germline V gives CDR1 LGHDT, CDR2 YNNKEL (reference sequence). The CDR3 is made up of 16 amino acids.

For this clonotype: It may be a read error: a sequence one base away is much more abundant. A read error is likely, as this CDR3 ends without the conserved phenylalanine or tryptophan. This chain joins TRBV20-1 and TRBJ2-3; 13 positions agree with TRBD2. V lost 0 bases, J lost 4 bases, and 4 bases stayed unmatched. This CDR3 is built from 16 residues. Germline CDR1 DFQATT, CDR2 SNEGSKA (reference sequence). This CDR3 is CSARETSGRTADTQYL. The CDR3 region has the DNA TGCAGTGCTAGAGAGACTAGCGGGAGGACCGCAGATACGCAGTATCTT.

The chain links TRBV6-2 or TRBV6-3 to TRBJ2-5, with D maybe TRBD1 (6 bases). The CDR3 consists of 15 residues. Trimming shortened V by 2 bases and J by 1 base, and 11 bases separated the two germline ends. Germline V CDR1 and CDR2: MNHEY, SVGEGT. The CDR3 DNA reads as TGTGCCAGCAGTTACCAGCAGGGGACCCAAGAGACCCAGTACTTC. Its protein product is CASSYQQGTQETQYF.

In its sample, this clonotype was seen many times. The V gene is TRBV10-3, the J gene TRBJ2-7; 7 positions agree with TRBD2. This CDR3 is 16 amino acids long. V dropped 2 bases and J dropped 7; count of bases not matched to a gene: 14. Germline V gene sequence: CDR1 ENHRY, CDR2 SYGVKD. The CDR3 nucleotides are TGTGCCATCAGTGAGCCGGTGGGGACTAATGGTTGGGAGCAGTACTTC. Translation gives CAISEPVGTNGWEQYF.

This clonotype was recorded many times. The chain couples TRBV7-6 to TRBJ1-1; possible D gene TRBD1, 5 bases. CDR1 SGHVS and CDR2 FNYEAQ come from the germline V gene. The CDR3 sequence is 15 residues long. V dropped 1 base and J dropped 3 bases, with 12 bases sitting between them. CDR3 nucleotide sequence: TGTGCCAGCAGCTTAGTCCGCGAAGGGGACACTGAAGCTTTCTTT. Translating it yields CASSLVREGDTEAFF. Looking up the rest from reference TRBV7-6 and TRBJ1-1 gives the full variable domain: GAGVSQSPRYKVTKRGQDVALRCDPISGHVSLYWYRQALGQGPEFLTYFNYEAQQDKSGLPNDRFSAERPEGSISTLTIQRTEQRDSAMYRCASSLVREGDTEAFFGQGTRLTVV.

The table lists this clonotype with many counts. The CDR3 here is CASNPFGQENTEAFF. The DNA for the CDR3 is TGTGCCAGCAACCCCTTCGGACAGGAGAACACTGAAGCTTTCTTT. The chain couples TRBV14 to TRBJ1-1, with 7 bases matching TRBD1. Looked up from germline, CDR1 is SGHDN and CDR2 is FVKESK. The CDR3 contains 15 residues. V was clipped by 7 bases and J by 1 base; unmatched bases: 9.

Many counts were recorded for this clonotype. The chain couples TRBV29-1 to TRBJ1-3, with unresolved D. The ends were cut back, 7 bases at V and 0 bases at J, with 4 bases in the middle. The CDR3 is 11 residues long. CDR1 is SQVTM and CDR2 is ANQGSEA in the germline V gene. For the CDR3, the DNA is TGCAGCGCGTACTCTGGAAACACCATATATTTT. It specifies CSAYSGNTIYF.

The genes are TRBV4-3 and TRBJ2-7; TRBD2 might be the D (5 bases). The V end lost 0 bases, the J end lost 5 bases, and 14 bases lay between the germline ends. The length of the CDR3 is 15 residues. Per germline, CDR1 LGHNA and CDR2 YSLEER. CDR3 DNA: TGCGCCAGCAGCCAAGATTCATCGGGGTGGGACGAGCAGTACTTC. This gives the protein CASSQDSSGWDEQYF.

This clonotype was detected ten times or more. The V call is TRBV6-5, the J call TRBJ2-3; no reliable D call. The CDR3 totals 15 residues. CDR1 MNHEY and CDR2 SVGAGI come from the germline V gene. The germline V and J ends were trimmed by 4 bases and 0 bases, with 11 bases remaining between them. CDR3 nucleotides: TGTGCCAGCAGTTCGCCGGGTAGAAGCACAGATACGCAGTATTTT. Its translation: CASSSPGRSTDTQYF.

Many counts were recorded for this clonotype. The chain joins TRBV6-8 to TRBJ2-7, with 8 nucleotides matching TRBD2. The J segment lost 7 bases and the V segment lost 6 bases, leaving 20 bases of the junction unmatched. Germline loops: CDR1 MNHGY, CDR2 SAAAGT. CDR3 size: 17 residues. The CDR3 sequence: CASSPLDAAGGDWEQYF. DNA of the CDR3: TGTGCCAGCAGCCCCCTGGACGCGGCGGGGGGAGATTGGGAGCAGTACTTC.

This clonotype turned up a few times. The chain is built from TRBV24-1 and TRBJ2-5; D gene unclear. Per germline, CDR1 KGHDR and CDR2 SFDVKD. This CDR3 region has 13 residues. Deletions cut 0 bases from V and 5 bases from J, with 6 bases between. The CDR3 DNA is TGTGCCACCAGTGATTTGGACTCTGAGACCCAGTACTTC. Translating it yields CATSDLDSETQYF.

The sample holds many counts of this clonotype. The rearrangement links TRBV6-5 to TRBJ2-7; weak D call: TRBD1 (5 bases). The V end was cut by 0 bases, the J end by 1 base, with 7 bases between. Per the germline V gene, CDR1 is MNHEY and CDR2 is SVGAGI. The CDR3 has 14 amino acids. The CDR3 region has the DNA TGTGCCAGCAGTTACTCCGACAGATCCTACGAGCAGTACTTC. Amino acids: CASSYSDRSYEQYF.

This clonotype has more than one count but fewer than ten. The chain has TRBV20-1 and TRBJ1-1, with D possibly matching TRBD1 (6 bases). Trimming stripped 4 bases from V and 1 base from J, with 10 bases between. The CDR3 runs to 13 residues. Germline V CDR1 and CDR2: DFQATT, SNEGSKA (reference sequence). The CDR3 sequence is CSANGGGNTEAFF. The CDR3 nucleotides are TGCAGTGCTAACGGAGGGGGGAACACTGAAGCTTTCTTT.

This sequence joins TRBV6-2 or TRBV6-3 and TRBJ2-2; D is unclear. The CDR3 covers 13 residues. CDR1 is MNHEY, CDR2 SVGEGT, per germline. V shed 5 bases and J shed 6 bases, with 10 bases lying between them. CDR3 sequence reads: CASSLPRPGELFF. CDR3 coding DNA: TGTGCCAGCAGTCTCCCCCGACCCGGGGAGCTGTTTTTT.

For this clonotype: This sequence may be a read error, since a much larger clone differs from it by one base. CDR3 bases: TGTGCCCTTCACGACGGTTCCTACGAGCAGTACTTC. It specifies CALHDGSYEQYF. This chain uses TRBV6-2 or TRBV6-3 with TRBJ2-7, with D unclear. V shed 11 bases and J shed 1 base, with 12 bases lying between them. This CDR3 is built from 12 residues. The germline V gene encodes CDR1 MNHEY and CDR2 SVGEGT.

This clonotype was counted many times. V is TRBV7-8 and J is TRBJ2-1; TRBD1 matches 10 bases. V lost 6 bases to trimming and J lost 3 bases; unmatched junction nucleotides: 8. Germline CDR1 and CDR2: SGHVS and FQNEAQ. CDR3 length equals 16 residues. The CDR3 DNA follows: TGTGCCAGCAGATCTCCCGGGACAGGGGTCTACAATGAGCAGTTCTTC. Protein sequence: CASRSPGTGVYNEQFF.

The sample holds many counts of this clonotype. The gene calls are TRBV6-5 and TRBJ2-1; a possible D gene is TRBD2 (6 bases). The CDR3 contains 14 residues. Germline CDR1 and CDR2: MNHEY and SVGAGI. V lost 2 bases and J lost 8, with 13 bases in between. CDR3 bases: TGTGCCAGCAGTTACGAGGTTTCTAGCGATGAGCAGTTCTTC. Its translation is CASSYEVSSDEQFF.